The 22 T cell receptor beta chains below were found in one sample sequenced in a study of shared clonotypes between healthy human individuals (dated by TCRdb to about 2020). Libraries came from the immunoSEQ multiplex PCR assay. The clones in this table, taken by TCRdb from immuneACCESS, are in-frame only. Not every clone is retained; where verified, under half of the shortfall comes from an unresolved V gene, and the cause of the rest is unknown. A total of approximately 2,200,000 clones appear in this sample, under 95% of them only once. The top ten clonotypes cover roughly 1.8% of the sample. CD8 naive samples were CD45RO-negative cells positively selected for CCR7, giving a CD45RA+CCR7+ population that excluded TemRA cells. Sequenced: naive CD8+ T cells from PBMCs. The cell subset or site label, read with the paper, signifies: CD45RA+CCR7+. These TCRs come from a man aged 18-30 years in good health. Some clones in this sample may be carry-over from other donors' samples.

The V call is TRBV27, the J call TRBJ2-1, with 9 bases lining up with TRBD1. This CDR3 region has 14 residues. CDR1 and CDR2 from the germline V gene are MNHEY and SMNVEV (reference sequence). V shed 6 bases and J 4 bases; nucleotides not matched to a gene: 4. As DNA, the CDR3 is TGTGCCAGCAGGCGGGACAGGGCGTACAATGAGCAGTTCTTC. Its translation: CASRRDRAYNEQFF.

The chain joins TRBV19 to TRBJ2-7; TRBD1 is a possible D gene (6 bases). This CDR3 has 15 amino acids. Trimming cost V 5 bases and J 0 bases, with 14 bases left between them. The V gene's germline CDR1 is LNHDA and CDR2 SQIVND (reference sequence). The CDR3 sequence is CASSPLRGSSYEQYF. Here the CDR3 DNA reads TGTGCCAGTAGTCCACTTAGGGGGAGCTCCTACGAGCAGTACTTC.

The CDR3 DNA reads TGCGCCAGCAGCCAAGGGGGGACTGAGGATACGCAGTATTTT. Translation: CASSQGGTEDTQYF. V usage is TRBV4-1 and J usage is TRBJ2-3; possibly TRBD2 for D (6 bases). CDR3 size: 14 residues. Per the germline V gene, CDR1 is MGHRA and CDR2 is YSYEKL. Trimming removed 1 base at V and 6 bases at J, with 11 bases between.

The chain has TRBV6-6 and TRBJ1-4, with TRBD1 matching 8 bases. CDR3 size: 14 residues. Germline V gene data show CDR1 as MNHNY and CDR2 as SVGAGI (reference sequence). With V trimmed by 4 bases and J by 8 bases, 6 bases remained unmatched. The CDR3 spells CASSSGTGGEKLFF. DNA of the CDR3: TGTGCCAGCAGTTCTGGGACAGGTGGGGAAAAACTGTTTTTT.

To note about this clone: Distinct nucleotide sequences in the sample also encode this CDR3. The chain carries TRBV27 and TRBJ2-3; D could derive from TRBD1 or TRBD2 (5 bases each). The V and J ends lost 3 bases and 1 base respectively, with 11 bases between them. There are 15 residues in the CDR3. CDR1 is MNHEY, CDR2 SMNVEV, per germline (reference sequence). The DNA of the CDR3 is TGTGCCAGCAGTTTTTTGAGGGGAGGCACAGATACGCAGTATTTT. This gives the protein CASSFLRGGTDTQYF.

The chain is built from TRBV9 and TRBJ1-2, with a weak D call TRBD1 (5 bases). This CDR3 contains 15 residues. The V end was cut by 1 base, the J end by 8 bases, with 18 bases between. The germline CDR1 and CDR2 sequences are SGDLS and YYNGEE. The CDR3: CASSVRQGGARGYTF. The DNA for the CDR3 is TGTGCCAGCAGCGTACGCCAGGGTGGGGCGCGGGGCTACACCTTC.

The chain combines TRBV7-8 with TRBJ2-5, with D perhaps given as TRBD1 or TRBD2 (6 bases each). Germline lookup yields CDR1 SGHVS and CDR2 FQNEAQ. The V and J ends lost 1 base and 5 bases respectively, with 20 bases between them. The CDR3 has 17 amino acids. This CDR3 is CASSLGHRLAGHETQYF. The DNA of the CDR3 is TGTGCCAGCAGCTTAGGACATCGTTTGGCGGGACACGAGACCCAGTACTTC.

The chain couples TRBV10-3 to TRBJ2-7; 11 nucleotides agree with TRBD2. The V segment lost 6 bases and the J segment 2 bases; nucleotides outside the gene matches: 15. CDR1 and CDR2 from the germline V gene are ENHRY and SYGVKD. This CDR3 has 18 residues. The CDR3 DNA reads TGTGCCATCAGGGACCGACAGGGAGGGACTAGCGGAACCTACGAGCAGTACTTC. As protein: CAIRDRQGGTSGTYEQYF.

The chain employs TRBV9 and TRBJ2-2; 11 bases agree with TRBD1. J gave up 7 bases and V 8 bases, and 7 bases lay outside the gene matches. CDR1 and CDR2 (germline): SGDLS, YYNGEE. The CDR3 runs 14 residues. The CDR3 coding sequence is TGTGCCAGTTCGGACAGGGGGCAAATCGGGGAGCTGTTTTTT. It yields the protein CASSDRGQIGELFF.

This clone was counted between two and nine times. This rearrangement joins TRBV6-4 to TRBJ1-2; D is unresolved. V was cut by 6 bases and J by 8 bases, with 19 bases left in between. CDR1 MRHNA and CDR2 SNTAGT come from the germline V gene. The CDR3 runs to 14 residues. DNA for the CDR3: TGTGCCAGCAGCGCCGCGGCAGGCAGAGGGGGCTACACCTTC. Its protein product is CASSAAAGRGGYTF.

The chain combines TRBV13 with TRBJ1-1; D not certain. Germline loops: CDR1 PRHDT, CDR2 FYEKMQ (reference sequence). The CDR3 consists of 13 residues. V shed 5 bases and J shed 3 bases, with 10 bases lying between them. CDR3 loop: CASSPPGDTEAFF. Written as DNA, the CDR3 is TGTGCCAGCAGCCCCCCCGGGGACACTGAAGCTTTCTTT.

The chain's CDR3 is CASSLGWGDVFDTQYF. DNA for the CDR3: TGTGCCAGCAGTTTAGGGTGGGGCGATGTTTTTGATACGCAGTATTTT. J is TRBJ2-3 and V is TRBV28, with TRBD1 as a possible D gene (5 bases). CDR1 and CDR2 from the germline V gene are MDHEN and SYDVKM. This CDR3 comprises 16 residues. With 2 bases removed from V and 6 bases from J, the gap between germline ends came to 18 bases.

The CDR3 DNA is TGCAGCGTTGCGACCCCCGATGGCGGCTACACCTTC. Protein sequence: CSVATPDGGYTF. The V gene is TRBV29-1, the J gene TRBJ1-2; D gene uncertain. This CDR3 has 12 amino acids. The germline V gene has CDR1 SQVTM and CDR2 ANQGSEA. The V and J ends lost 4 bases and 8 bases respectively, with 14 bases between them.

This clone was picked up a small number of times. The chain links TRBV29-1 to TRBJ2-3, with a tentative D call TRBD2 (5 bases). CDR3 length equals 14 residues. Trimming cost V 4 bases and J 2 bases, with 13 bases left between them. CDR1 SQVTM and CDR2 ANQGSEA come from the germline V gene. CDR3 loop: CSVVRSENTDTQYF. Written as DNA, the CDR3 is TGCAGCGTTGTGCGTAGCGAAAACACAGATACGCAGTATTTT.

V is TRBV7-9 and J is TRBJ2-5; D is undetermined. Germline assignment: CDR1 SEHNR and CDR2 FQNEAQ (reference sequence). This CDR3 region has 14 residues. Between the trimmed V and J ends, which lost 2 bases and 5 bases, there was a span of 12 bases. This chain's CDR3 is CASSLRQGSETQYF. The CDR3 DNA follows: TGTGCCAGCAGCTTACGGCAAGGGTCGGAGACCCAGTACTTC.

The chain links TRBV4-1 to TRBJ2-1; 8 positions match TRBD2. CDR3 length: 18 residues. Losses at the gene ends were 0 bases for V and 3 bases for J; bases not matched to a gene: 10. Germline CDR1 reads MGHRA; CDR2 reads YSYEKL. The CDR3 sequence: CASSQDGAGTRGYNEQFF. CDR3 coding DNA: TGCGCCAGCAGCCAAGATGGGGCGGGGACTAGAGGCTACAATGAGCAGTTCTTC.

This clone was observed once. The chain carries TRBV7-9 and TRBJ2-1, with 7 bases lining up with TRBD2. This CDR3 region has 15 residues. In germline, CDR1 is SEHNR, CDR2 FQNEAQ (reference sequence). With V trimmed by 3 bases and J by 6 bases, 8 bases remained unmatched. The CDR3 here is CASSFGGGVSNEQFF. CDR3 coding DNA: TGTGCCAGCAGCTTCGGGGGAGGGGTCTCCAATGAGCAGTTCTTC.

The J gene is TRBJ2-7, the V gene TRBV10-2; TRBD2 aligns across 8 bases. CDR1 and CDR2 (germline): WSHSY, SAAADI. Trimming took 6 bases from V and 3 from J; bases not matched to a gene: 7. The CDR3 consists of 14 residues. The CDR3 DNA reads as TGCGCCAGCAGGGGCGCGGGAGGTGACTACGAGCAGTACTTC. Its translation: CASRGAGGDYEQYF.

The chain links TRBV4-1 to TRBJ1-2; no definite D call. V dropped 3 bases and J dropped 4 bases, with 27 bases sitting between them. Per the germline V gene, CDR1 is MGHRA and CDR2 is YSYEKL. CDR3 length: 19 amino acids. CDR3 in DNA: TGCGCCAGCAGCCATACCCGAAGAAAGGCGGGCCAGAATCCCTATGGCTACACCTTC. It encodes CASSHTRRKAGQNPYGYTF.

V usage is TRBV28 and J usage is TRBJ1-4; D remains ambiguous. The CDR3 has 16 amino acids. CDR1 and CDR2 from the germline V gene are MDHEN and SYDVKM. Trimming took 3 bases from V and 3 from J, leaving 14 bases between them. Here the CDR3 DNA reads TGTGCCAGCAGTTTGAGTGGTAGTGGTCCTAATGAAAAACTGTTTTTT. It codes for CASSLSGSGPNEKLFF.

The V call is TRBV7-9, the J call TRBJ1-4; D is ambiguous. CDR1 and CDR2 (germline): SEHNR, FQNEAQ (reference sequence). V lost 6 bases and J 3 bases, leaving 17 bases between the germline ends. The CDR3 has 16 amino acids. The CDR3 spells CASRQSVGRSNEKLFF. CDR3 DNA: TGTGCCAGCAGACAGAGTGTAGGCAGATCTAATGAAAAACTGTTTTTT.

The chain uses TRBV6-6 and TRBJ1-1; D remains unclear. The V end lost 2 bases, the J end lost 5 bases, and 15 bases lay between the germline ends. CDR3 length equals 15 residues. CDR1 MNHNY and CDR2 SVGAGI come from the germline V gene (reference sequence). The CDR3 coding sequence is TGTGCCAGCAGTTACACCCAGAACCTGGGTACTGAAGCTTTCTTT. Protein sequence: CASSYTQNLGTEAFF.